Listed below are T cell receptor beta chains from one sample, sequenced in a study of OX40 agonist ivuxolimab in advanced cancers. The data were produced by immunoSEQ multiplex PCR, yet TCRdb's version contains in-frame clones alone and is incomplete. The data show tens of thousands of clones, 85% to 90% seen once. The specimen was CD4+ or CD8+ T cells sorted from blood, collected in a trial of the OX40 agonist ivuxolimab. The receptors were gathered from an adult with an advanced solid tumor such as melanoma, head and neck, liver or kidney cancer. Each CDR3 is given with its conserved first and last residue. The order of the fields is clone size, D gene, J gene, V gene, CDR3 DNA, CDR3 protein. A D gene is named only where the DNA matches it firmly. Clone sizes are given selectively: once, few, many, or a class where the clone is expanded.

>-|TRBD2|TRBJ2-1|TRBV9
TGTGCCAGCACCCCTCAAGGGGAGGGGCCCCGCTCCTACAATGAGCAGTTCTTC
CASTPQGEGPRSYNEQFF
>-|-|TRBJ2-6|TRBV9
TGTGCCAGCAGCGCAGGTCTAGGAAGAGGGGCCAACGTCCTGACTTTC
CASSAGLGRGANVLTF
>-|-|TRBJ1-1|TRBV7-2
TGTGCCAGCAGCCAACGCCAGACAGTGAACACTGAAGCTTTCTTT
CASSQRQTVNTEAFF
>-|-|TRBJ2-3|TRBV5-1
TGCGCCAGCAGACAACCGGGACTCAGCACAGATACGCAGTATTTT
CASRQPGLSTDTQYF
>-|TRBD2|TRBJ2-5|TRBV11-2
TGTGCCAGCAGCTTAGGACTAGCGGGGGAAGAGACCCAGTACTTC
CASSLGLAGEETQYF
>-|TRBD1|TRBJ2-7|TRBV2
TGTGCCAGCAGCCTTGACAGGGGGCGGGAGCAGTACTTC
CASSLDRGREQYF
>-|-|TRBJ1-2|TRBV5-1
TGCGCCAGCAGCTTAATACCCCCGGGCAGCTATGGCTACACCTTC
CASSLIPPGSYGYTF
>-|TRBD1|TRBJ1-5|TRBV6-1
TGTGCCAGCAGTGAATTTGGGGACAGGCCTTATAGCAATCAGCCCCAGCATTTT
CASSEFGDRPYSNQPQHF
>-|-|TRBJ2-2|TRBV7-6
TGTGCCAGCAGCTTACTTTCAGCGGATCCCACCGGGGAGCTGTTTTTT
CASSLLSADPTGELFF
>-|-|TRBJ2-1|TRBV18
TGTGCCAGCTCACTGCCAGGGGCCCGCTCCTACAATGAGCAGTTCTTC
CASSLPGARSYNEQFF
>-|TRBD1|TRBJ1-1|TRBV6-1
TGTGCCAGCAGCGACAGGGGTTCTGAGAACACTGAAGCTTTCTTT
CASSDRGSENTEAFF
>-|-|TRBJ1-2|TRBV7-2
TGTGCCAGCAGCTTATCCAGTTCAGGCTATGGCTACACCTTC
CASSLSSSGYGYTF
>-|-|TRBJ1-5|TRBV7-2
TGTGCCAGCAGCCAACGGCAGGGGCAAGGACAGCCCCAGCATTTT
CASSQRQGQGQPQHF
>-|-|TRBJ1-2|TRBV18
TGTGCCAGCTCCCGCGGGGCGTCAACTAACTATGGCTACACCTTC
CASSRGASTNYGYTF
>-|-|TRBJ2-5|TRBV11-2
TGTGCCAGCAGCTTAGGACGTACGGGGAACCCATACTTC
CASSLGRTGNPYF
>-|TRBD1|TRBJ2-4|TRBV18
TGTGCCAGCTCACCATCGACAGGGGTAGCCAAAAACATTCAGTACTTC
CASSPSTGVAKNIQYF
>-|-|TRBJ2-1|TRBV6-1
TGTGCCAGCAGCCGGGACACATACAATGAGCAGTTCTTC
CASSRDTYNEQFF
>-|-|TRBJ1-4|TRBV25-1
TGTGCCAGCAGGGACAGCGCAACTAATGAAAAACTGTTTTTT
CASRDSATNEKLFF
>-|-|TRBJ2-7|TRBV30
TGTGCCTGGAGTGTACAACACAGAGATTACGAGCAGTACTTC
CAWSVQHRDYEQYF
>-|-|TRBJ2-2|TRBV5-1
TGCGCCAGCAGCTTCAGAGGGGGGGCCGGGGAGCTGTTTTTT
CASSFRGGAGELFF
>-|TRBD2|TRBJ2-3|TRBV5-1
TGCGCCAGCAGCTTGGGACTAGCGGGCAGCACAGATACGCAGTATTTT
CASSLGLAGSTDTQYF
>-|-|TRBJ2-5|TRBV18
TGTGCCAGCTCACCACTAGAGGGTATCCGGGAGACCCAGTACTTC
CASSPLEGIRETQYF
>-|-|TRBJ1-1|TRBV5-1
TGCGCCAGCAGCTTCAACGGAGACACTGAAGCTTTCTTT
CASSFNGDTEAFF
>-|-|TRBJ2-3|TRBV10-1
TGCGCCAGCAGCCGTCGACAAGCCACAGATACGCAGTATTTT
CASSRRQATDTQYF
>-|-|TRBJ1-2|TRBV19
TGTGCCAGTATTCCCGACGGAGACCGTAACTATGGCTACACCTTC
CASIPDGDRNYGYTF
>-|-|TRBJ2-7|TRBV5-1
TGCGCCAGCAGCTCGACCGGGACACAGAACTACGAGCAGTACTTC
CASSSTGTQNYEQYF
>-|TRBD1|TRBJ1-1|TRBV29-1
TGCAGCGTTGAAGCCGGACAGGGGGCTGTGGGGTTCACTGAAGCTTTCTTT
CSVEAGQGAVGFTEAFF
>once|TRBD1|TRBJ1-1|TRBV2
TGTGCCAGCAGGGACAGGGGGCAGACGGCTGGGACTGAAGCTTTCTTT
CASRDRGQTAGTEAFF
>-|-|TRBJ2-2|TRBV10-2
TGCGCCAGCAGTCCCCCTGGCGGGGAGCTGTTTTTT
CASSPPGGELFF
>-|-|TRBJ1-1|TRBV7-8
TGTGCCAGCAGCAAAGGCCAGGTCATGAACACTGAAGCTTTCTTT
CASSKGQVMNTEAFF
>-|-|TRBJ2-2|TRBV30
TGTGCCTGGACCCTGGGGGGGGGCGCGAACACCGGGGAGCTGTTTTTT
CAWTLGGGANTGELFF
>-|-|TRBJ2-7|TRBV10-3
TGTGCCATCAGTGAGGCGGCCTCGTACGAGCAGTACTTC
CAISEAASYEQYF
>once|TRBD2|TRBJ2-7|TRBV18
TGTGCCAGCTCACCACAACCTACTAGCGGGGAGTACTTC
CASSPQPTSGEYF
>-|-|TRBJ1-6|TRBV11-2
TGTGCCAGCAGCGATACGGGACTGAGAAATTCACCCCTCCACTTT
CASSDTGLRNSPLHF
>-|TRBD2|TRBJ2-1|TRBV18
TGTGCCAGCTCAGCGACTCTAGCGGGGGGCCTCCCTGGTGAGCAGTTCTTC
CASSATLAGGLPGEQFF
>-|TRBD1|TRBJ1-5|TRBV19
TGTGCCAGTAGTGAGGACAGGGCGATTCGAGGTCAGCCCCAGCATTTT
CASSEDRAIRGQPQHF
>-|-|TRBJ1-2|TRBV2
TGTGCCAGCAGCCCCGGGACGTATGGCTACACCTTC
CASSPGTYGYTF
>-|TRBD1|TRBJ1-2|TRBV5-1
TGCGCCGGCAGCTTCAATCCGTTGGGACAGAAGAACTATGGCTACACCTTC
CAGSFNPLGQKNYGYTF
>-|TRBD2|TRBJ2-1|TRBV27
TGTGCCAGCAGTACCCGGCCTAGCGGGGGCCACAATGAGCAGTTCTTC
CASSTRPSGGHNEQFF
>-|-|TRBJ1-2|TRBV7-2
TGTGCCAGCAGCTTTTTCTGGAGCGCTGGTTATGGCTACACCTTC
CASSFFWSAGYGYTF
>-|-|TRBJ2-1|TRBV29-1
TGCAGCGTACAAGTCCGGAGCTCCTACAATGAGCAGTTCTTC
CSVQVRSSYNEQFF
>few|TRBD1|TRBJ1-1|TRBV6-5
TGTGCCAGCAGGAAGCGCGACAGGGGATGGACTGAAGCTTTCTTT
CASRKRDRGWTEAFF
>-|-|TRBJ1-1|TRBV18
TGTGCCAGCTCACTCACGGACCTGGCCACTGAAGCTTTCTTT
CASSLTDLATEAFF
>-|-|TRBJ2-5|TRBV18
TGTGCCAGCTCACCACAGGGCCTCCAAGAGACCCAGTACTTC
CASSPQGLQETQYF
>-|-|TRBJ2-7|TRBV10-2
TGCGCCAGCAGGGGGGTGGGCTCCTACGAGCAGTACTTC
CASRGVGSYEQYF
>-|-|TRBJ2-1|TRBV20-1
TGCAGTGCCAGGGGTTCCAATGAGCAGTTCTTC
CSARGSNEQFF
>-|TRBD1|TRBJ1-2|TRBV6-5
TGTGCCAGCAGTTACTCAAGGGACAGGGCCTATGGCTACACCTTC
CASSYSRDRAYGYTF
>-|TRBD1|TRBJ2-2|TRBV19
TGTGCCAGTAGTTGGCAGGGGGCGGACACCGGGGAGCTGTTTTTT
CASSWQGADTGELFF